This T cell receptor beta chain appears in the sequencing data of a study of blood T cell repertoires in COVID-19. As for the study in general: COVID-19 samples collected from the United States, Italy and Spain covered acute and convalescent phases. PBMCs, B-cell-depleted T cells, or T cells provided the cDNA or gDNA that made up the material.

This CDR3 contains 18 residues. As handled by the study authors: Reference gene primer amplification in the assay estimated nucleated cell counts. The data were produced by immunoSEQ multiplex PCR, yet TCRdb's version contains in-frame clones alone and is incomplete. That table furnishes V, J and clone size, whereas the DNA furnished D and trimming. The sample lists 48,000 or so clones; 86% were seen once. It was during active infection that Seattle patients were enrolled and then longitudinally followed. The chain joins TRBV7-5 to TRBJ1-1. TRBV7-5 is designated a pseudogene. The origin of this receptor is a woman at least 80 years old with COVID-19, enrolled during active disease. The specimen was peripheral blood. CDR3 loop: CARSPRRGEHFMNTEAFF. The CDR3 DNA is TGTGCCAGAAGTCCTCGTCGGGGGGAACACTTCATGAACACTGAAGCTTTCTTT.